The rows below give T cell receptor beta chains drawn from one sample of a study of OX40 agonist ivuxolimab in advanced cancers. Using immunoSEQ multiplex PCR, the repertoire was profiled, and TCRdb retains in-frame clones only, with some absent. The table has 55,000 to 75,000 clones, approximately 80% seen once; the top ten hold less than 9.5%. The sample here was CD4+ or CD8+ T cells sorted from blood, taken in a trial of the OX40 agonist ivuxolimab. These receptor sequences come from an adult with an advanced solid tumor such as melanoma, head and neck, liver or kidney cancer. The CDR3 runs from the conserved cysteine through the conserved F or W. Fields, in order: V gene, clone size, D gene, J gene, CDR3 DNA, CDR3 protein. A D gene is named only where the DNA matches it firmly. The size of a clone is reported for some rows only, either as once, few or many, or as a class for expanded clones.

>TRBV19|once|TRBD1|TRBJ2-6
TGTGCCAGTAGTCGGTCGGACAGGGGCTTTGGGGCCAACGTCCTGACTTTC
CASSRSDRGFGANVLTF
>TRBV5-1|-|TRBD2|TRBJ2-5
TGCGCCAGCAAGGGAACAGCGGGAGTTTCTGCAGAGACCCAGTACTTC
CASKGTAGVSAETQYF
>TRBV7-9|-|-|TRBJ1-2
TGTGCCAGCAGCTTAGCGCTCGGGAGGGGACATGATAACTATGGCTACACCTTC
CASSLALGRGHDNYGYTF
>TRBV29-1|-|-|TRBJ2-4
TGCAGCGTTAACCCGGACGGGAAAAACATTCAGTACTTC
CSVNPDGKNIQYF
>TRBV29-1|-|TRBD1|TRBJ2-3
TGCAGCGTTGTGCTCAGTAGGACAGGCATGACAGATACGCAGTATTTT
CSVVLSRTGMTDTQYF
>TRBV5-5|-|-|TRBJ2-3
TGTGCCAGCAGCCTGAGGGACTTCACAGATACGCAGTATTTT
CASSLRDFTDTQYF
>TRBV27|-|-|TRBJ1-1
TGTGCCAGCAGTCCGCACCAGGGGAACACTGAAGCTTTCTTT
CASSPHQGNTEAFF
>TRBV5-6|-|-|TRBJ1-5
TGTGCCAGCAGCTTGGGGGTGGGACAGCCCCAGCATTTT
CASSLGVGQPQHF
>TRBV5-5|-|TRBD1|TRBJ2-3
TGTGCCAGCAGCTTGGGTTTCGGGACAGGGAACACAGATACGCAGTATTTT
CASSLGFGTGNTDTQYF
>TRBV10-2|-|TRBD2|TRBJ2-5
TGCGCCAGCAGTGAGGGTCGGAGCGGGGGACTCCAAGAGACCCAGTACTTC
CASSEGRSGGLQETQYF
>TRBV13|-|-|TRBJ2-3
TGTGCCAGCTATAGCAGCCTTACCGGCACAGATACGCAGTATTTT
CASYSSLTGTDTQYF
>TRBV11-3|-|-|TRBJ2-5
TGTGCCAGCAGCCTTACAGCTTCAGAGACCCAGTACTTC
CASSLTASETQYF
>TRBV19|-|-|TRBJ2-3
TGTGCCAGTAGTATAACCCCAAAATCCACGCAGTATTTT
CASSITPKSTQYF
>TRBV25-1|-|-|TRBJ2-3
TGTGCCAGCAGCTCTAGCCTTCGCCTCACAGATACGCAGTATTTT
CASSSSLRLTDTQYF
>TRBV2|once|TRBD1|TRBJ2-5
TGTGCCAGCAGCGACGGACAGGGGCCGGGAGAGACCCAGTACTTC
CASSDGQGPGETQYF
>TRBV28|once|-|TRBJ1-2
TGTGCCAGCAGTGTCCAGGGGCGTGGCTACACCTTC
CASSVQGRGYTF
>TRBV21-1|-|-|TRBJ1-5
TGTGCCAGCAGCAAAGGGAGGGGGCGCAAGGTAAGTCAGCCCCAGCATTTT
CASSKGRGRKVSQPQHF
>TRBV7-2|-|TRBD2|TRBJ2-2
TGTGCCAGCAGCCCCGGACTAGCGGGAGTTTTTACGGTCGGGGAGCTGTTTTTT
CASSPGLAGVFTVGELFF
>TRBV29-1|once|TRBD2|TRBJ2-2
TGCAGCGTCCGGGGCGGGGGGAACACCGGGGAGCTGTTTTTT
CSVRGGGNTGELFF
>TRBV7-2|-|-|TRBJ2-5
TGTGCCAGCAGCTTAAGTTCTCGGGCCAGGGAGACCCAGTACTTC
CASSLSSRARETQYF
>TRBV28|-|-|TRBJ2-7
TGTGCCAGCAGTTTATTCTCCCAGGCGGCCCCTCACGAGCAGTACTTC
CASSLFSQAAPHEQYF
>TRBV30|few|TRBD1|TRBJ1-3
TGTGCCTGGAGTGACCGCAGGGGGCTATCAGGAAACACCATATATTTT
CAWSDRRGLSGNTIYF
>TRBV27|-|-|TRBJ2-6
TGTGCCAGCAGTTTTGGGGGGGACTTAGACAGGCGTTCTGGGGCCAACGTCCTGACTTTC
CASSFGGDLDRRSGANVLTF
>TRBV6-5|-|-|TRBJ1-2
TGTGCCAGCAGCCGTACATCTAACTATGGCTACACCTTC
CASSRTSNYGYTF
>TRBV2|-|-|TRBJ2-7
TGTGCCAGCAGCCTCGGGGTTCAGCAGTACTTC
CASSLGVQQYF
>TRBV10-1|-|-|TRBJ2-1
TGCGCCAGCAGTGAGTATGCAGGGAGCTCCTACAATGAGCAGTTCTTC
CASSEYAGSSYNEQFF
>TRBV10-3|few|-|TRBJ1-5
TGTGCCATACGGGACGTTAATAGCAATCAGCCCCAGCATTTT
CAIRDVNSNQPQHF
>TRBV7-2|-|-|TRBJ2-2
TGTGCCAGCAGGGCCGACACGAACACCGGGGAGCTGTTTTTT
CASRADTNTGELFF
>TRBV4-2|-|TRBD1|TRBJ1-4
TGTGCCAGCAGCCAAGAAGGACAGGGCCCCGTGGGGGAAAAACTGTTTTTT
CASSQEGQGPVGEKLFF
>TRBV7-8|-|-|TRBJ2-2
TGTGCCAGCAGCTTATCTTGGGGTGGTACCGGGGAGCTGTTTTTT
CASSLSWGGTGELFF
>TRBV5-6|-|-|TRBJ1-1
TGTGCCAGCAGCGGGGTAGCATCTGAAGCTTTCTTT
CASSGVASEAFF
>TRBV2|few|-|TRBJ1-5
TGTGCCAGCAGTGTAGATAATAGCAATCAGCCCCAGCATTTT
CASSVDNSNQPQHF
>TRBV9|once|-|TRBJ1-1
TGTGCCAGCAGCGTAAGTGGGGCGGGACGAGTGAACACTGAAGCTTTCTTT
CASSVSGAGRVNTEAFF
>TRBV29-1|-|TRBD1|TRBJ2-7
TGCAGCGTTGCGGACCCGGGGACAGGGATAAAGAACGAGCAGTACTTC
CSVADPGTGIKNEQYF
>TRBV28|-|-|TRBJ1-2
TGTGCCAGCAGTTTTAGGCAGCTATATGGCTACACCTTC
CASSFRQLYGYTF
>TRBV10-1|few|-|TRBJ1-6
TGCGCCAGCAGCTCGGACCCCCTCTCACCCCTCCACTTT
CASSSDPLSPLHF
>TRBV27|-|-|TRBJ2-5
TGTGCCAGCAGTTCGTATTCACAAGAGACCCAGTACTTC
CASSSYSQETQYF
>TRBV2|-|TRBD1|TRBJ1-2
TGTGCCACCTCAACCCACAGGGGGCGCGTCTATGGCTACACCTTC
CATSTHRGRVYGYTF
>TRBV14|-|-|TRBJ1-5
TGTGCCAGCAGTCGGGGGAATCAGCCCCAGCATTTT
CASSRGNQPQHF
>TRBV5-1|-|TRBD1|TRBJ2-5
TGCGCCAGCACCCGACAGGGGGGGGAGACCCAGTACTTC
CASTRQGGETQYF
>TRBV6-1|-|-|TRBJ1-1
TGTGCCAGCAGTGAAAGAGCTGGACACTATGTCGACACTGAAGCTTTCTTT
CASSERAGHYVDTEAFF
>TRBV11-2|few|TRBD2|TRBJ2-1
TGTGCCAGCAGCTTAGCGAGCGGGGTCAGTATGTTCTTC
CASSLASGVSMFF
>TRBV7-3|-|TRBD1|TRBJ2-3
TGTGCCAGCAGCTTATTCGGACAGGGTGGCACAGATACGCAGTATTTT
CASSLFGQGGTDTQYF